Detailed here is one T cell receptor beta chain. This clonotype was observed a single time. Its antigen remains unidentified. Per-base qualities were not stored, and no clone one base away is much larger. One read offers little support. The sample is drawn from a study of Graves' ophthalmopathy and Graves' hyperthyroidism (dated by TCRdb to the late 2010s). Context from the whole study: Hyperthyroidism was defined as stable when no progression to ophthalmopathy occurred within 18 months of follow-up. To explore V-J signatures that distinguish ophthalmopathy from hyperthyroidism, a discovery set of 100 patients was enrolled, made up of 43 with ophthalmopathy and fewer than 60 with stable hyperthyroidism. In roughly 6 hyperthyroidism patients, the T-cell repertoires found in thyroid tissue were compared with those found in blood. TCR beta repertoire signatures were used to distinguish Graves' ophthalmopathy from Graves' hyperthyroidism and to predict progression to ophthalmopathy. An independent validation cohort was composed of approximately 18 hyperthyroidism patients and approximately 15 patients who later progressed from hyperthyroidism to ophthalmopathy. In total, around 140 blood samples were TCR-sequenced: roughly 45 ophthalmopathy, 80 or so hyperthyroidism and approximately 17 hyperthyroidism-to-ophthalmopathy patients. Once sampling was done, hyperthyroidism patients were given methimazole at a starting dose of 30 mg daily, while ophthalmopathy patients were given high-dose intravenous methylprednisolone. General study outcomes and caveats: In cross-validation, the 13-signature model distinguished ophthalmopathy from stable hyperthyroidism with about 90% sensitivity and approximately 81% specificity, while in the test set the corresponding values were about 80% and 75%. No statistical method was used to predetermine the sample size, and group allocation was not hidden from the investigators. In validation, the model predicted ophthalmopathy progression with more than 70% sensitivity and 72.22% specificity; roughly 11 predicted patients were CT-confirmed with GO in a median of approximately 6.5 months. Most of the expanded thyroid clonotypes with a frequency above 0.001 were also detected in blood, and it was suggested that the thyroid immune response may be reflected by blood repertoires.

Hyperthyroidism patients were newly diagnosed, were aged 18 to 65 years, and had a disease duration under 2 months. Patients with other autoimmune diseases, uncontrolled infections, pregnancy or lactation were excluded from the study. Diagnosis was based on clinical symptoms, serum thyroxine, TRAb, thyroid ultrasound and orbital computed tomography. Total RNA was extracted using Trizol reagent, and RNA quality was checked on an Agilent 2100 Bioanalyzer. For repertoire sequencing, TCR beta CDR3 regions were amplified from RNA transcripts. HTBI primers and the Qiagen OneStep RT-PCR kit were used in a first-round RT-PCR, which was followed by a second-round multiplex PCR, size selection and purification. Sequencing of the libraries was carried out on an Illumina HiSeq2000 in paired-end mode with 100 bp reads. Under the source paper's analysis protocol: Reads were processed with SOAPnuke, discarding reads with adapters, uncalled bases, mean Phred below 15, or no exact constant-primer or identifier match. High-quality paired reads were merged with COPE v1.2.5. Unique nucleotide sequences were defined as clonotypes and aligned to IMGT TRB V, D and J references using MiTCR v1.1. The analysis was limited to V-J combinations with a frequency above 0.0001, which together covered 99.2% of repertoires. For each V-J combination, a TCR clonal expansion and chaos score was defined as the ratio of F50 clonal expansion to chaos observed in the TCRdist matrix. Welch's t-statistics and random forest were used to reduce features to about 14 V-J combinations, which were fed into a naive Bayes classifier. The similarity between thyroid and blood repertoires was quantified using the Morisita-Horn index. TCRdb trimmed the raw reads at Q25, called clones with MiXCR and kept productive beta chains. Identical CDR3 protein sequences are pooled into one entry, listed with their most common genes and DNA. The V and J calls were determined by TCRdb, not by the authors. This sample gives over a million distinct CDR3 sequences in total; about two fifths of them show up just once. The top ten clonotypes cover around 10% of the sample.

The specimen was peripheral blood or thyroid tissue (not recorded which). The source is an adult man with Graves' hyperthyroidism.

The CDR3 protein is CASSPTHGRQITLQPQHF. The nucleotides read TGTGCCAGCAGTCCCACCCACGGGAGACAGATTACCCTTCAGCCCCAGCATTTT. The chain is made from TRBV7-2 and TRBJ1-5; the D gene is perhaps TRBD1, on 5 matching bases. Counted from cysteine to phenylalanine, this CDR3 has 18 amino acids. This entry keeps only the CDR3 DNA: 54 bases, framed from base 1. V loses 6 bases, J loses 6 bases, and the germline ends lie 27 bases apart. Looking up the germline V gene yields CDR1 SGHTA and CDR2 FQGNSA.